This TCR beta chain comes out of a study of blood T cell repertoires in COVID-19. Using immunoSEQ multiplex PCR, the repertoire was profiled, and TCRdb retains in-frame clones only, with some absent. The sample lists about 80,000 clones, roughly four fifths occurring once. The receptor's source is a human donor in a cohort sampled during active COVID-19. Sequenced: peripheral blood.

CDR3 sequence: CASSSPWTGEGEKLFF. DNA of the CDR3: TGTGCCAGCAGTTCCCCTTGGACAGGGGAAGGGGAAAAACTGTTTTTT. The V gene is TRBV6-6, the J gene TRBJ1-4; TRBD1 aligns across 9 bases. CDR3 length: 16 amino acids. CDR1 is MNHNY and CDR2 is SVGAGI in the germline V gene (reference sequence). V lost 4 bases and J lost 8; bases outside the gene matches: 11.